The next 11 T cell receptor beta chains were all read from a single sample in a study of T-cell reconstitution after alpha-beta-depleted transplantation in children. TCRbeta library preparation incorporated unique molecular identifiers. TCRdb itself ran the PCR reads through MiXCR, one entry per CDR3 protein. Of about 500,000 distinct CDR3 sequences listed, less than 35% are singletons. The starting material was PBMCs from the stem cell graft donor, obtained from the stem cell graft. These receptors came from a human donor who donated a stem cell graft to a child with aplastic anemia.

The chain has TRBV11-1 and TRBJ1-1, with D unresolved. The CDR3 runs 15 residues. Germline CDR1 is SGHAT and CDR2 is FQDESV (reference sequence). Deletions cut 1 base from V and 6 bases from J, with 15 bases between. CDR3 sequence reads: CASSLEGIRGAEAFF. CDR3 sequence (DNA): TGTGCCAGCAGCTTAGAGGGCATCCGAGGAGCTGAAGCTTTCTTT.

The DNA for the CDR3 is TGTGCCAGCAGTTTGGGGCACGGCTACGAGCAGTACTTC. Protein product: CASSLGHGYEQYF. V and J are TRBV27 and TRBJ2-7, with D tentatively TRBD1 (5 bases). The CDR3 loop spans 13 amino acids. V was shortened by 3 bases and J by 3 bases, with 9 bases between the two germline ends. Germline V lookup: CDR1 MNHEY, CDR2 SMNVEV (reference sequence).

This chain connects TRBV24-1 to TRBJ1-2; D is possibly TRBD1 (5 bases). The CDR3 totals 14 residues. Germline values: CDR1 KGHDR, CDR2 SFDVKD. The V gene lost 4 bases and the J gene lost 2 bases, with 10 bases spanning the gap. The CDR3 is CATSDEGRNYGYTF. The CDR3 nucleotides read TGTGCCACCAGTGACGAGGGGAGAAACTATGGCTACACCTTC.

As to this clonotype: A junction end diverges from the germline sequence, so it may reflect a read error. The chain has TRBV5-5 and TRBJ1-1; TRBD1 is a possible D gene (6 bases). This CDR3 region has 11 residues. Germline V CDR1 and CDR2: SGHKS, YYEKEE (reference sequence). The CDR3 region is CASAWDTEAFF. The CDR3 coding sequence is TGTGCCAGCGCCTGGGACACCGAAGCTTTCTTT. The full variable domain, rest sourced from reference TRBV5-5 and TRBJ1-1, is DAGVTQSPTHLIKTRGQQVTLRCSPISGHKSVSWYQQVLGQGPQFIFQYYEKEERGRGNFPDRFSARQFPNYSSELNVNALLLGDSALYLCASAWDTEAFFGQGTRLTVV.

The CDR3 is CASSDILGGNTEAFF. In DNA, the CDR3 is TGCGCCAGCAGTGATATCTTAGGGGGTAACACTGAAGCTTTCTTT. The chain joins TRBV10-2 to TRBJ1-1; TRBD1 is a possible D gene (6 bases). Trimming left V 3 bases short and J 2 bases short, with 13 bases between. Germline assignment: CDR1 WSHSY and CDR2 SAAADI. This CDR3 is built from 15 residues.

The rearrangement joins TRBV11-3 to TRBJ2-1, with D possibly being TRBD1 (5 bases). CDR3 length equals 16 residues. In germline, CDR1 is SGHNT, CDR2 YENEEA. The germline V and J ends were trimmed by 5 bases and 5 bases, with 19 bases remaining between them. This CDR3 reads CASSPSTVLTHNEQFF. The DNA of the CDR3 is TGTGCCAGCAGCCCCTCGACAGTCCTCACACACAATGAGCAGTTCTTC.

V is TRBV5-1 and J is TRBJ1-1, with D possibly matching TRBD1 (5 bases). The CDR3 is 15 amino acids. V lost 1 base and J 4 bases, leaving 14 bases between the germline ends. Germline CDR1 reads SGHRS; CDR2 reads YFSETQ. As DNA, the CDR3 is TGCGCCAGCAGCTTGTCGCCAGGGTTAGGCACTGAAGCTTTCTTT. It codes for CASSLSPGLGTEAFF.

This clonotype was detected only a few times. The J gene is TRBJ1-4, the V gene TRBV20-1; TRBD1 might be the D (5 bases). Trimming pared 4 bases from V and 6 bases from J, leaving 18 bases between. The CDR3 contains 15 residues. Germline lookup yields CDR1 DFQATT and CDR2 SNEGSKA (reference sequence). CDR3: CSAILRQNKDEKLFF. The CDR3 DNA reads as TGCAGTGCTATCCTCCGACAGAACAAGGATGAAAAACTGTTTTTT.

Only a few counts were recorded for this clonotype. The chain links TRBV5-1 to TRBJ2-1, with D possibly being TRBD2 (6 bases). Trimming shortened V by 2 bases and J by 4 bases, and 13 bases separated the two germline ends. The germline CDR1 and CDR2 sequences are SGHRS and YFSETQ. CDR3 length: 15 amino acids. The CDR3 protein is CASSLPGLAYNEQFF. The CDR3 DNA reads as TGCGCCAGCAGCTTACCGGGACTCGCTTACAATGAGCAGTTCTTC.

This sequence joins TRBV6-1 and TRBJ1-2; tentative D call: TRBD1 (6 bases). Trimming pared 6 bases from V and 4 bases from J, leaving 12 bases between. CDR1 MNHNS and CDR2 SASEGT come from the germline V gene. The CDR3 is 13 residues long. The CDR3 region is CASRQGGGYGYTF. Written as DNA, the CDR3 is TGTGCCAGCAGACAGGGAGGTGGCTATGGCTACACCTTC.

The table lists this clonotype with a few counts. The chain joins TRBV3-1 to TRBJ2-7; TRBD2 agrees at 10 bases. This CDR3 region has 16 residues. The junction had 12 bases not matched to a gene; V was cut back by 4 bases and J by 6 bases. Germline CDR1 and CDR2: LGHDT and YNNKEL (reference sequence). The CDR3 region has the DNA TGTGCCAGCAGCCGACCCCTTCTAGCGGGAGTTACCGAGCAGTACTTC. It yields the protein CASSRPLLAGVTEQYF.